This T cell receptor beta chain was recorded in a study of human T cells and chemical hapten exposure. In the source study's methods: Per sample, the median was approximately 96,000 TCRs, with values from about 24,000 to 680,000. One entry per CDR3 protein results from TCRdb running MiXCR on the RACE reads. The V and J calls come from TCRdb's annotation, not from the publication. The sample lists around 300,000 distinct CDR3 sequences; around 5.5% were seen once. Time point reported: pre-sensitization, week 0. Treatment specified: therapeutic diphenylcyclopropenone sensitization with weekly scalp DPC. Blood draws came first, before each patch test. Unfractionated whole blood was the source of the extracted total RNA. The ends were cut back, 5 bases at V and 2 bases at J, with 14 bases in the middle. The CDR3 sequence is 15 residues long.

The chain recombines TRBV12-3 or TRBV12-4 with TRBJ2-3, with a weak D call TRBD2 (6 bases). The receptor was isolated from a woman under 30 with alopecia areata. Some clones in this sample may be carry-over from other donors' samples. Sequencing used whole blood, obtained in connection with sensitization to the hapten diphenylcyclopropenone (DPC). The CDR3 DNA is TGTGCCAGCAGTCCCTCGGGACTCGACACAGATACGCAGTATTTT. It codes for CASSPSGLDTDTQYF.